Included here is one T cell receptor beta chain sequence, with context. Its matching antigen is unknown. Approximately 2.2 micrograms of genomic DNA from cryopreserved PBMCs went into TCR beta libraries. TCRdb's table, derived via immunoSEQ multiplex PCR, lists solely in-frame clones and lacks some. The sample lists around 150,000 clones, more than 75% occurring once. These data are taken from a study of cytotoxic CD8 clonotypes in ibrutinib-treated CLL. Study in general: Response samples were drawn at a median of about twelve months of treatment, range 6 to 36.

Findings and caveats of the study: Measured clonality at baseline was greater than in age-matched healthy donors and tracked with circulating CD8+ T-cell counts.

The CDR3 consists of 13 residues. Trimming stripped 6 bases from V and 5 bases from J, with 14 bases between. CDR1 SGHVS and CDR2 FQNEAQ come from the germline V gene. The source material was PBMCs, sampled after 36 months of ibrutinib treatment. This receptor was taken from a human donor with chronic lymphocytic leukemia. The rearrangement joins TRBV7-8 to TRBJ2-7, with D perhaps being TRBD1 or TRBD2 (6 bases each). CDR3 loop: CASRPRGADEQYF. CDR3 bases: TGTGCCAGCAGACCTAGGGGGGCTGACGAGCAGTACTTC.